The source of this TCR beta chain is a study of breast tumors, draining lymph nodes, adjacent tissues. In regard to this clonotype: Its antigen is undetermined.

TCRdb fed the multiplex PCR reads into MiXCR, producing one record per CDR3 protein. The repertoire includes 150,000 to 200,000 distinct CDR3 sequences, 30% to 40% of them detected once, and roughly 4% sits in the top ten. V was cut by 1 base and J by 8 bases, with 12 bases left in between. The CDR3 runs 15 residues. CDR1 SEHNR and CDR2 FQNEAQ come from the germline V gene (reference sequence). General observations from the study: Tumor T cell lymph node origin was a supported hypothesis, not proven. Tumor TCR diversity was below lymph nodes but above nontumor tissue. The data were judged consistent with most tumor T cells coming from lymph node and expanding in tumor. Tumor and nontumor repertoires were significantly more similar in luminal-like than in basal-like breast cancer.

Samples came from axillary lymph nodes draining the breast cancer. Sequencing used axillary lymph node tissue. The chain is built from TRBV7-9 and TRBJ1-6; D is perhaps TRBD1 (6 bases). This sequence originates from a female donor with breast cancer. Some clones in this sample may be carry-over from other donors' samples. CDR3: CASSLGQGRDSPLHF. The CDR3 DNA reads TGTGCCAGCAGCTTAGGGCAGGGGAGAGATTCACCCCTCCACTTT.